This TCR beta chain was sequenced during a study of T cells in Graves' hyperthyroidism and ophthalmopathy. Overall study results and limits: Ophthalmopathy was identified by the model a median about 6.8 months ahead of onset.

From germline, CDR1 is SNHLY and CDR2 FYNNEI. The CDR3 runs 12 residues. The V end lost 3 bases, the J end lost 9 bases, and 9 bases lay between the germline ends. Hyperthyroidism of Graves' type that showed no ophthalmopathy progression within 18 months was stable. Patients with uncontrolled infections, other autoimmune diseases, pregnancy or lactation were excluded. Diagnoses were established using clinical symptoms, serum thyroxine and TRAb, thyroid ultrasound and orbital computed tomography. The source material, RNA transcripts, was used to amplify TCR beta CDR3 regions. The TCR CDR3 was amplified in a first-round RT-PCR using the HTBI primer set. One entry per CDR3 protein results from TCRdb running MiXCR on the multiplex PCR reads. This sample yields about 590,000 distinct CDR3 sequences, of which approximately 15% are seen a single time; approximately 7% belongs to the top ten. This clonotype occurred many times. The antigen is unknown.

This chain links TRBV2 with TRBJ2-1; D is ambiguous. Sequences were obtained from blood. The TCR sequence derives from a woman in her 30s with Graves' hyperthyroidism. CDR3 nucleotide sequence: TGTGCCAGCAGTGAGCAGCATATTGAGCAGTTCTTC. Its translation is CASSEQHIEQFF.